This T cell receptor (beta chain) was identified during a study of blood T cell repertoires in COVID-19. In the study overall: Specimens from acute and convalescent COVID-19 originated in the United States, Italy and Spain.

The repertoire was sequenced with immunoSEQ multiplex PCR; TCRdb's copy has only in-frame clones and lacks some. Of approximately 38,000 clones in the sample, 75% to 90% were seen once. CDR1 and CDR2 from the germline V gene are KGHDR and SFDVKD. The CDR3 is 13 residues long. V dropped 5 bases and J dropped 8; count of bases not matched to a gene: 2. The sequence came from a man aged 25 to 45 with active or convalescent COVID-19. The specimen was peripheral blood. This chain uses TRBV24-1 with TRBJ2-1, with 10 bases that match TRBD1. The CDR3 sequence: CATSGDRGDEQFF. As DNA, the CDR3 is TGTGCCACCAGTGGGGACAGGGGCGATGAGCAGTTCTTC.